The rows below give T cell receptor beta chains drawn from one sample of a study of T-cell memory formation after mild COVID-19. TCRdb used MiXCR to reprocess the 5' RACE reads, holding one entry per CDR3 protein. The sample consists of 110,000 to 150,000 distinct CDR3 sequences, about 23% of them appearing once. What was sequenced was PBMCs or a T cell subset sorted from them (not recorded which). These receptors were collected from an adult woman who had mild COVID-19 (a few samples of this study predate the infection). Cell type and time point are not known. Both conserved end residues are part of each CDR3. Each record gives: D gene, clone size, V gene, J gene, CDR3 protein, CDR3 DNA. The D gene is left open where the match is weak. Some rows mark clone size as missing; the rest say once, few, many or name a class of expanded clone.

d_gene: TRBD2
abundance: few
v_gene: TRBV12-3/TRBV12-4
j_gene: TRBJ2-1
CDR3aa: CASSLAGGINEQFF
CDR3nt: TGTGCCAGCAGTTTAGCGGGAGGGATAAATGAGCAGTTCTTC

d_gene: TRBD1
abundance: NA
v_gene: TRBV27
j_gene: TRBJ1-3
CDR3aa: CASSLATGVGNTIYF
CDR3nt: TGTGCCAGCAGTTTAGCGACAGGGGTTGGAAACACCATATATTTT

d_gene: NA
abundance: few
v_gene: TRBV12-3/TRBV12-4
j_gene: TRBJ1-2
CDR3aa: CASSFRGVDYGYTF
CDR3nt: TGTGCCAGCAGTTTTAGAGGGGTAGACTATGGCTACACCTTC

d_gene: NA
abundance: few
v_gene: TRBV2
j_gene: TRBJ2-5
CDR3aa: CASRVSGAWETQYF
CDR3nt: TGTGCCAGCAGAGTATCCGGGGCATGGGAGACCCAGTACTTC

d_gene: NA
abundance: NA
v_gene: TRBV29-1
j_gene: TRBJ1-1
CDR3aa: CSVEEGGTEAFF
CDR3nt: TGCAGCGTTGAAGAGGGGGGGACTGAAGCTTTCTTT

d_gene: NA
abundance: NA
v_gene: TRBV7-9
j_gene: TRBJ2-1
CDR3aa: CASSLLLGGSYNEQFF
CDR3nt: TGTGCCAGCAGCTTATTGTTGGGGGGATCCTACAATGAGCAGTTCTTC

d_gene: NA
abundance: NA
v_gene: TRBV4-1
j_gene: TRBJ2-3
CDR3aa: CASSQVVRLTDTQYF
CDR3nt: TGCGCCAGCAGCCAAGTCGTTAGACTCACAGATACGCAGTATTTT

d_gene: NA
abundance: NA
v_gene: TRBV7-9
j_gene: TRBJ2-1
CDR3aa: CASSLVVPFRDEQFF
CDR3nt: TGTGCCAGCAGCTTAGTGGTCCCCTTCAGGGATGAGCAGTTCTTC

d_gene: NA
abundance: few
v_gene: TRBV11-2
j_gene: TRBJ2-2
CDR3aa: CASSLLSRMNTGELFF
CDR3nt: TGTGCCAGCAGCTTGCTTTCTCGAATGAACACCGGGGAGCTGTTTTTT

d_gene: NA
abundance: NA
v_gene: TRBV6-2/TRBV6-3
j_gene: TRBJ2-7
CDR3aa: CASTTGPYYEQYF
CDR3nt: TGTGCCAGCACCACCGGACCGTATTACGAGCAGTACTTC

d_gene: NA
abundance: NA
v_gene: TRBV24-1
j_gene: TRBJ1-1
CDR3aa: CATSDSKGQEAFF
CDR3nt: TGTGCCACCAGTGATTCGAAGGGGCAGGAAGCTTTCTTT

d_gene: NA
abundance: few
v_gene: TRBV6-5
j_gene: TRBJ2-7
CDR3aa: CASSYSQNYEQYF
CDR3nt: TGTGCCAGCAGTTATAGTCAGAACTACGAGCAGTACTTC

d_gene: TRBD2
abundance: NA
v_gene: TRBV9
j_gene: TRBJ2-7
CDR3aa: CASSGLAGGPSYEQYF
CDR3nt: TGTGCCAGCAGCGGGTTAGCGGGGGGGCCCTCCTACGAGCAGTACTTC

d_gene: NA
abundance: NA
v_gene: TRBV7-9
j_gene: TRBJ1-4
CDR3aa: CASSYREPNEKLFF
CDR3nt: TGTGCCAGCAGTTACAGGGAGCCTAATGAAAAACTGTTTTTT

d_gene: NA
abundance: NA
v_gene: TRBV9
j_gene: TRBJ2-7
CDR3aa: CASSVGTAYYEQYF
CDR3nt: TGTGCCAGCAGCGTAGGGACAGCATACTACGAGCAGTACTTC

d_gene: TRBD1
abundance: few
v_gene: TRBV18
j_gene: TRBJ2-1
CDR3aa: CASSPRDRGYNEQFF
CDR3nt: TGTGCCAGCTCGCCAAGGGACAGGGGGTACAATGAGCAGTTCTTC

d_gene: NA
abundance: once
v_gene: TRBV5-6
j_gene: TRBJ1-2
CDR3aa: CASSLDRGNYGYTF
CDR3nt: TGTGCCAGCAGCTTGGATAGGGGTAACTATGGCTACACCTTC

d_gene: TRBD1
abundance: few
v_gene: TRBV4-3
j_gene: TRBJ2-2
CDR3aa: CASSRLGSRTGTSGELFF
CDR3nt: TGCGCCAGCAGCCGCCTTGGCTCCCGGACAGGGACGTCCGGGGAGCTGTTTTTT

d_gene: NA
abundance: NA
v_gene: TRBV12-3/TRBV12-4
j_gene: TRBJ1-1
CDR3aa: CASTWGLTEAFF
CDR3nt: TGTGCCAGCACATGGGGGCTGACTGAAGCTTTCTTT

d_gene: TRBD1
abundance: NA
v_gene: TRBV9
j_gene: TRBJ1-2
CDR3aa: CASSATLSLDRGYGYTF
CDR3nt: TGTGCCAGCAGCGCCACCCTGTCCCTTGACAGGGGATATGGCTACACCTTC

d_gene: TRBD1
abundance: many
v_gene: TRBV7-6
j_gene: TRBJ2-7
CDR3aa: CASSPGTGYEQYF
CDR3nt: TGTGCCAGCAGCCCAGGGACAGGCTACGAGCAGTACTTC

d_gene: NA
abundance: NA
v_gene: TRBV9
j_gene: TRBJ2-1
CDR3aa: CASSTQLRSFYNEQFF
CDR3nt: TGTGCCAGCAGCACTCAACTCCGAAGTTTCTACAATGAGCAGTTCTTC

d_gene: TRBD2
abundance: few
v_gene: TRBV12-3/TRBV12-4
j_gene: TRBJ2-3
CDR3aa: CASSPGLAGGWSKEDTQYF
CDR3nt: TGTGCCAGCAGTCCGGGACTAGCGGGAGGGTGGTCTAAGGAAGATACGCAGTATTTT

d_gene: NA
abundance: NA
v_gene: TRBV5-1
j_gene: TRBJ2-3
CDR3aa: CASQWGDDSTDTQYF
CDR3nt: TGCGCCAGCCAGTGGGGGGATGATAGCACAGATACGCAGTATTTT

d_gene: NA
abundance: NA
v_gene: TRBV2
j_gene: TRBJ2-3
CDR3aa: CASSAFFGVTDTQYF
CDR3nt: TGTGCCAGCAGTGCCTTTTTCGGGGTAACAGATACGCAGTATTTT

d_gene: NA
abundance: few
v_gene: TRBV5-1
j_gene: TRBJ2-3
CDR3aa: CASRFLRAGTDTQYF
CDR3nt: TGCGCCAGCAGGTTCTTGAGGGCCGGGACAGATACGCAGTATTTT

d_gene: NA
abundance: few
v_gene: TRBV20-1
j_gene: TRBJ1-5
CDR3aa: CSARGIDQASNQPQHF
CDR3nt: TGCAGTGCTAGAGGGATTGATCAGGCGAGCAATCAGCCCCAGCATTTT

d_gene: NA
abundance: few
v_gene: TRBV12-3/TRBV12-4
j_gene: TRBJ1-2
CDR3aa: CASSLTAAEYGYTF
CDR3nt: TGTGCCAGCAGTTTAACCGCAGCAGAGTATGGCTACACCTTC

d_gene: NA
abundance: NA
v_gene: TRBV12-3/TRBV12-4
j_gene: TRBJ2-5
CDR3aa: CASSPGGDGETQYF
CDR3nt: TGTGCCAGCAGTCCGGGCGGGGACGGGGAGACCCAGTACTTC

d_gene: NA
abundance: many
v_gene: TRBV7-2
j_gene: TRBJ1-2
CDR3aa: CASSLGTDKGSRKLSF
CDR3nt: TGTGCCAGCAGTCTCGGGACGGACAAAGGTTCTAGAAAACTTTCCTTC

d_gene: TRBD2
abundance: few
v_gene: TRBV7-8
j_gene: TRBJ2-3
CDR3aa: CASSSRSGGAADTQYF
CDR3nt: TGTGCCAGCAGCTCCAGGAGCGGGGGGGCCGCAGATACGCAGTATTTT

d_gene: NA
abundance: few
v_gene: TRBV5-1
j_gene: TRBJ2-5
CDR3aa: CASSLGAMTQYF
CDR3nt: TGCGCCAGCAGCTTGGGGGCCATGACCCAGTACTTC

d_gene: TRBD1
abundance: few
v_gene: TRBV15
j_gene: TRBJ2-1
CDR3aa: CATSSGTGVYNEQFF
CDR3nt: TGTGCCACCAGCTCCGGGACAGGGGTTTACAATGAGCAGTTCTTC

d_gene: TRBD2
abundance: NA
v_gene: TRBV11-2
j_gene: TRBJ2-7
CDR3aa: CASSTPRGGRASEQYF
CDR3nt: TGTGCCAGCAGTACCCCCCGGGGCGGGAGGGCCTCCGAGCAGTACTTC

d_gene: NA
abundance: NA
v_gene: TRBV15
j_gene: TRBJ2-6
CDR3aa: CATSRPGGSGANVLTF
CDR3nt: TGTGCCACCAGCAGACCCGGCGGCTCTGGGGCCAACGTCCTGACTTTC

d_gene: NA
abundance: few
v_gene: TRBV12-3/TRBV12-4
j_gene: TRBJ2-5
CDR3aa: CASSLNNLWETQYF
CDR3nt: TGTGCCAGCAGTCTAAACAACCTTTGGGAGACCCAGTACTTC

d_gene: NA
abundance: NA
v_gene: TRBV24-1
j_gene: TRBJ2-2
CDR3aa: CATSDRDYTGELFF
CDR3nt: TGTGCCACCAGTGACAGGGATTACACCGGGGAGCTGTTTTTT

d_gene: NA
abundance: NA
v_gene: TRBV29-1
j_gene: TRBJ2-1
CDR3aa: CSVVGDTYNEQFF
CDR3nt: TGCAGCGTTGTTGGGGACACCTACAATGAGCAGTTCTTC

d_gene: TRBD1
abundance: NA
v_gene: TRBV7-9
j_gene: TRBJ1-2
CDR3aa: CASSTGGFPSNYGYTF
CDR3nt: TGTGCCAGCAGCACAGGGGGTTTTCCCTCTAACTATGGCTACACCTTC

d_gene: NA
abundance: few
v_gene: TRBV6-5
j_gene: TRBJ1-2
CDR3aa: CASSGSGFRGYTF
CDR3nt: TGTGCCAGCAGTGGCTCAGGATTTAGGGGCTACACCTTC

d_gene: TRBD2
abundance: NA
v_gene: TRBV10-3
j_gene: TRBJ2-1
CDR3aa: CAISEWGTSGYNEQFF
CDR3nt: TGTGCCATCAGTGAGTGGGGGACTAGCGGATACAATGAGCAGTTCTTC

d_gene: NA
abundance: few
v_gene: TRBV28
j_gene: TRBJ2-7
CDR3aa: CANFSVGTPYEQYF
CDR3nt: TGTGCCAACTTCAGTGTGGGGACCCCCTACGAGCAGTACTTC

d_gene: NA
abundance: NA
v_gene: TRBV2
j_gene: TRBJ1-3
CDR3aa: CASSVLDRSRNTIYF
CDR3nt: TGTGCCAGCAGTGTACTCGACAGGTCCCGGAACACCATATATTTT

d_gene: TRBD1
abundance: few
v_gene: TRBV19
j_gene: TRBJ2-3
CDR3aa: CASRVRPGTGADTQYF
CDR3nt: TGTGCCAGTAGAGTACGGCCGGGGACAGGGGCGGATACGCAGTATTTT

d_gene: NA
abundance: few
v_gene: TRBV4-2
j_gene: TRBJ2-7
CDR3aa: CASSQEGSGLSYEQYF
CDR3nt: TGTGCCAGCAGCCAAGAAGGAAGCGGACTTTCCTACGAGCAGTACTTC

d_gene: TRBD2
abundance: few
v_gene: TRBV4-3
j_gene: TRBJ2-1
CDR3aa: CASSFGTSGTNEQFF
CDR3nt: TGCGCCAGCAGCTTCGGGACTAGCGGGACAAATGAGCAGTTCTTC

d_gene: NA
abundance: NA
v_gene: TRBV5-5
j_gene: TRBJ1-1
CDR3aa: CASSVSPLGEAFF
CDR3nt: TGTGCCAGCAGCGTGTCCCCCCTGGGTGAAGCTTTCTTT

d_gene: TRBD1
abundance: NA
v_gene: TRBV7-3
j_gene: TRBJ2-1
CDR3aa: CASSSSQGNEQFF
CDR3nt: TGTGCCAGCAGCTCCTCACAGGGGAATGAGCAGTTCTTC

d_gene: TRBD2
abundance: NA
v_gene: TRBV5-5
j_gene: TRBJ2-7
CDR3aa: CASSPTSGGYEQYF
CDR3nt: TGTGCCAGCAGCCCGACTAGCGGGGGGTACGAGCAGTACTTC

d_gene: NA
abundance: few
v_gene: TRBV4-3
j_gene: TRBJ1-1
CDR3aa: CASSQGSGTENTEAFF
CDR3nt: TGCGCCAGCAGCCAGGGAAGCGGGACGGAGAACACTGAAGCTTTCTTT

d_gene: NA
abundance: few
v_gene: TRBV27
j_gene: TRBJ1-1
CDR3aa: CASSLYPQANTEAFF
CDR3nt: TGTGCCAGCAGTTTATACCCCCAGGCGAACACTGAAGCTTTCTTT

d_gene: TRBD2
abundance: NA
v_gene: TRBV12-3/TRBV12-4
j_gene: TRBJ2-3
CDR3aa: CASSGELAGVSDTQYF
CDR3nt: TGTGCCAGCAGTGGAGAACTAGCGGGAGTTTCAGATACGCAGTATTTT

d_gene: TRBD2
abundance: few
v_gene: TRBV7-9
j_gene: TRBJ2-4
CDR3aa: CASSPTSGLAKNIQYF
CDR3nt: TGTGCCAGCAGCCCCACTAGCGGATTAGCCAAAAACATTCAGTACTTC

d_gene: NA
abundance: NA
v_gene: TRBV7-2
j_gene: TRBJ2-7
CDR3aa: CASSFHWPGPYEQYF
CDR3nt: TGTGCCAGCAGCTTCCATTGGCCAGGACCCTACGAGCAGTACTTC

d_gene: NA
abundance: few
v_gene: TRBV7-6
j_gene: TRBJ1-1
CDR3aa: CATWDTKNTEAFF
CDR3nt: TGTGCCACCTGGGACACCAAGAACACTGAAGCTTTCTTT

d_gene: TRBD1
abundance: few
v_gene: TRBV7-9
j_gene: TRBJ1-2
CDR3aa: CASTGQAGYTF
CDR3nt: TGTGCCAGCACCGGACAGGCGGGCTACACCTTC

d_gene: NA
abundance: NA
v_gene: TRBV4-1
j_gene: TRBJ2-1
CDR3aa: CASSPRDNEQFF
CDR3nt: TGCGCCAGCAGCCCTAGAGACAATGAGCAGTTCTTC

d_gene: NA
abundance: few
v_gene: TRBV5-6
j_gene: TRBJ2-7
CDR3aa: CASSLGHNSYEQYF
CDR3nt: TGTGCCAGCAGCCTGGGACACAACTCCTACGAGCAGTACTTC